This T cell receptor (beta chain) originates from a study of blood T cells in healthy people across ages. The study, taken as a whole, reports: Observed TCR beta diversity showed a strong correlation with the percentage of naive T cells as measured by flow cytometry.

A second PCR, run for about 6 to 12 cycles, used a sample-barcoded 5' primer plus a J-beta primer mix. TCRdb passed the 5' RACE reads through MiXCR, listing each CDR3 protein once. The sample lists 450,000 to 700,000 distinct CDR3 sequences, 25% to 30% occurring once. The ends lost 6 bases at V and 0 bases at J; junction bases unmatched: 12. The CDR3 covers 17 residues. The germline gives CDR1 DFQATT, CDR2 SNEGSKA (reference sequence). Only a few counts were recorded for this clonotype. Its cognate antigen is unknown. The sample comprised blood. V and J are TRBV20-1 and TRBJ2-3; 10 bases are a match to TRBD2. The source of this sequence is an older woman in good health. The CDR3 sequence is CSAPASGGRVSTDTQYF. CDR3 DNA sequence: TGCAGTGCCCCCGCTAGCGGGGGCCGAGTAAGCACAGATACGCAGTATTTT.